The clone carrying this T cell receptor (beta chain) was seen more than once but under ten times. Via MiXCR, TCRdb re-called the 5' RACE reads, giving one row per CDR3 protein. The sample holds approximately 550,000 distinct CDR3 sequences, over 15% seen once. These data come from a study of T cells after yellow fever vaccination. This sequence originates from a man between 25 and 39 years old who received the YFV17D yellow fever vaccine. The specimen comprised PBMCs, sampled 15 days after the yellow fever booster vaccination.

For the CDR3, the DNA is TGTGCCACCAGTGACCCGGGACATCCCGGCGGGGAGCTGTTTTTT. Its protein product is CATSDPGHPGGELFF. V is TRBV24-1 and J is TRBJ2-2, with D tentatively TRBD1 (6 bases). The CDR3 is made up of 15 amino acids. Germline V lookup: CDR1 KGHDR, CDR2 SFDVKD. Between the trimmed V and J ends, which lost 4 bases and 7 bases, there was a span of 15 bases.